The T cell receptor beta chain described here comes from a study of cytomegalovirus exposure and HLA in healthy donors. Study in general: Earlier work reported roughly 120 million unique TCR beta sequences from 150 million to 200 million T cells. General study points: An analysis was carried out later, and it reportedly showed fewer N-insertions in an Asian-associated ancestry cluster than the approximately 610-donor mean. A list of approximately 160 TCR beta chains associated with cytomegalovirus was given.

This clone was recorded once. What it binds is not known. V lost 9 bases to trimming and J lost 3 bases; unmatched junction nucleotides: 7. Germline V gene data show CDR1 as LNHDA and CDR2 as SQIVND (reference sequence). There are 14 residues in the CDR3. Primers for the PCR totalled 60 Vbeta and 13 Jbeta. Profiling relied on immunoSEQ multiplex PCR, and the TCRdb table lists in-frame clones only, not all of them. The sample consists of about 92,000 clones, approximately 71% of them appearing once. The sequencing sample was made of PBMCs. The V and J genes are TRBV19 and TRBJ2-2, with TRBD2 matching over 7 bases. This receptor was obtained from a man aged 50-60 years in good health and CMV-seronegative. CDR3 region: CASGAGAYTGELFF. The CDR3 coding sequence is TGTGCCAGCGGGGCGGGAGCGTACACCGGGGAGCTGTTTTTT.